The present T cell receptor beta chain was sequenced within a study of blood T cells in healthy people across ages. General study points: Considered underestimates were the diversity estimates obtained from one million T cells.

The donors, healthy Caucasians from Russia, were aged about 6 to 100. PCR was performed a second time for about 6 to 12 cycles using a sample-barcoded 5' primer and a J-beta primer mix. MiXCR was run by TCRdb on the 5' RACE reads, yielding one entry per CDR3 protein. Here the sample spans about 1.4 million distinct CDR3 sequences, around 59% being singletons. About this clonotype itself: What it binds is not known.

V was clipped by 1 base and J by 2 bases, with 9 bases between them. Germline V gives CDR1 MGHDK, CDR2 SYGVNS. The CDR3 runs 15 residues. The sequence derives from a man aged 18 to 29 in good health. The chain recombines TRBV25-1 with TRBJ2-1; D ambiguous. The sample was blood. Here the CDR3 DNA reads TGTGCCAGCAGTGAATCGATTGAGACCTACAATGAGCAGTTCTTC. Amino acids: CASSESIETYNEQFF.